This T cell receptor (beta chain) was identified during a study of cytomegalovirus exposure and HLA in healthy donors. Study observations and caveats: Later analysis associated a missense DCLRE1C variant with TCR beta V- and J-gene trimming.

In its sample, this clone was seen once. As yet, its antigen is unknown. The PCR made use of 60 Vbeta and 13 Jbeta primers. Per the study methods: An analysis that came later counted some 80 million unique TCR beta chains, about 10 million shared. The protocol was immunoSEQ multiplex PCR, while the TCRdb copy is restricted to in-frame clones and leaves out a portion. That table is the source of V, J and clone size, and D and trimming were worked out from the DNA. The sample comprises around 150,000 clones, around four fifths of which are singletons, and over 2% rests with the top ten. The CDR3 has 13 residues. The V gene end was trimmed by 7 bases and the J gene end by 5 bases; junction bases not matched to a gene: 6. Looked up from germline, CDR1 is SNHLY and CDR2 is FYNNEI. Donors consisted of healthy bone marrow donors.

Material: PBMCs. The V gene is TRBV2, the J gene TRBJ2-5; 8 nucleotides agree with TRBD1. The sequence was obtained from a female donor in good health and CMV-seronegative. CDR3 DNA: TGTGCCAGCAACCCGGACAGGGATGAGACCCAGTACTTC. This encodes CASNPDRDETQYF.